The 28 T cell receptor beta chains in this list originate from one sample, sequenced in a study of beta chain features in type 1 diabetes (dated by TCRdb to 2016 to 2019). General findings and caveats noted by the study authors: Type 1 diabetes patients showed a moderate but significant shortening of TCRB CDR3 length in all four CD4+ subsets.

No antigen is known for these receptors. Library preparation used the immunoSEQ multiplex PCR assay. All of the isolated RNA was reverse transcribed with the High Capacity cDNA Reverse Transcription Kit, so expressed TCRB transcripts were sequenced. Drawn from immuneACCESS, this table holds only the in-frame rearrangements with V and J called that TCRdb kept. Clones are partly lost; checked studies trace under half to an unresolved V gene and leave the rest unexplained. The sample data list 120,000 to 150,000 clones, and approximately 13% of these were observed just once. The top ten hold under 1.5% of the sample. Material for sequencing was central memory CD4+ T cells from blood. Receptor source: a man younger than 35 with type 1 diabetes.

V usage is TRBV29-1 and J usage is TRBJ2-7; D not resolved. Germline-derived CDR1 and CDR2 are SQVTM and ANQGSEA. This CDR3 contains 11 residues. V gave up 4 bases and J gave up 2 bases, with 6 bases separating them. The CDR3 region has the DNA TGCAGCGTTGGACCCGCCTACGAGCAGTACTTC. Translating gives CSVGPAYEQYF.

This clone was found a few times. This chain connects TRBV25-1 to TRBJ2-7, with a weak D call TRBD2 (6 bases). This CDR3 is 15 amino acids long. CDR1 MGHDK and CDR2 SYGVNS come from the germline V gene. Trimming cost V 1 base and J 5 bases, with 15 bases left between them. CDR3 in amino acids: CASSESGGARNEQYF. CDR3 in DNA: TGTGCCAGCAGTGAATCAGGAGGGGCACGAAACGAGCAGTACTTC.

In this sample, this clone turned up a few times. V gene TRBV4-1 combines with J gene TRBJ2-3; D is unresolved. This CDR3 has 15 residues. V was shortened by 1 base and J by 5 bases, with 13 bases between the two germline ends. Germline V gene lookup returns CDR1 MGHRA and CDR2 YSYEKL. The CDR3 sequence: CASSQADVERDTQYF. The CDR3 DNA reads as TGCGCCAGCAGCCAAGCGGACGTTGAGAGAGATACGCAGTATTTT.

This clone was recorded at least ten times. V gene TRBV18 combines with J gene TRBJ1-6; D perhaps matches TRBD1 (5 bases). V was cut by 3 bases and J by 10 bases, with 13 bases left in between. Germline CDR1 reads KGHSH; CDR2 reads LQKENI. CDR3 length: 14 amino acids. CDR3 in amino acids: CASSPEQVGSPLHF. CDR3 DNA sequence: TGTGCCAGCTCACCGGAACAGGTGGGATCACCCCTCCACTTT.

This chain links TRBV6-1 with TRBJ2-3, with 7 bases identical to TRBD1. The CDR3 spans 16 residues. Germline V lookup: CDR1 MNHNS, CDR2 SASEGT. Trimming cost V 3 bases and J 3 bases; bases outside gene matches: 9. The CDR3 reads CASSELRQGGTDTQYF. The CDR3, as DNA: TGTGCCAGCAGTGAGCTCCGACAGGGCGGGACAGATACGCAGTATTTT.

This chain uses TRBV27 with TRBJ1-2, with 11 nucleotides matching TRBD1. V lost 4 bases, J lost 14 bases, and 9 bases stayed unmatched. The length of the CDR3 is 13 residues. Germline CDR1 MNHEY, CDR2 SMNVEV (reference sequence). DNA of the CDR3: TGTGCCAGCAGTTCCGGGACAGGGGGTTCTCGGACCTTC. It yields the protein CASSSGTGGSRTF.

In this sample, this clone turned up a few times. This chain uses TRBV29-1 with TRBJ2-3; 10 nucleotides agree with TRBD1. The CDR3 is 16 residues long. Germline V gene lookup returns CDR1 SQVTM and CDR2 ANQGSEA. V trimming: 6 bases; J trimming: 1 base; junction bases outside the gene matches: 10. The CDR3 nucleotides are TGCAGCGTGGGGACAGGGGTACAGGGAGGCACAGATACGCAGTATTTT. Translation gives CSVGTGVQGGTDTQYF.

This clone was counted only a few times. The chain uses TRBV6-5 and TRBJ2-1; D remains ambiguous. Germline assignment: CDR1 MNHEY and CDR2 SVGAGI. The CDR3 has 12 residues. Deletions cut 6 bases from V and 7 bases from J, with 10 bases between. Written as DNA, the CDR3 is TGTGCCAGCAGGGCAGTTACGAATGAGCAGTTCTTC. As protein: CASRAVTNEQFF.

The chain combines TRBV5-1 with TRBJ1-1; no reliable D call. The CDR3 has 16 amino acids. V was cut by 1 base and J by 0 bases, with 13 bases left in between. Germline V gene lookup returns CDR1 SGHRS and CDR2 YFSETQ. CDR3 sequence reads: CASSLSDTPMNTEAFF. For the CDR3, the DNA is TGCGCCAGCAGCTTGTCTGACACCCCGATGAACACTGAAGCTTTCTTT.

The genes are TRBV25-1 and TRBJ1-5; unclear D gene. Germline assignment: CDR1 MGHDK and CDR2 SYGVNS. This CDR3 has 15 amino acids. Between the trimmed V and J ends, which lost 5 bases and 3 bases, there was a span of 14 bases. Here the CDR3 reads CASSPGGGYNQPQHF. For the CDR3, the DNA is TGTGCCAGCAGTCCAGGAGGTGGTTACAATCAGCCCCAGCATTTT. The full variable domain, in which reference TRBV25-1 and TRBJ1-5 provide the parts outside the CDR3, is EADIYQTPRYLVIGTGKKITLECSQTMGHDKMYWYQQDPGMELHLIHYSYGVNSTEKGDLSSESTVSRIRTEHFPLTLESARPSHTSQYLCASSPGGGYNQPQHFGDGTRLSIL.

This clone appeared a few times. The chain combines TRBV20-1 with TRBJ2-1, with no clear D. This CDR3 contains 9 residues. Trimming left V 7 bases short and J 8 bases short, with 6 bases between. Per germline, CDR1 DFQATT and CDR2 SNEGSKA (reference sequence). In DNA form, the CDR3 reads TGCAGTGTCGGTGATGAGCAGTTCTTC. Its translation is CSVGDEQFF.

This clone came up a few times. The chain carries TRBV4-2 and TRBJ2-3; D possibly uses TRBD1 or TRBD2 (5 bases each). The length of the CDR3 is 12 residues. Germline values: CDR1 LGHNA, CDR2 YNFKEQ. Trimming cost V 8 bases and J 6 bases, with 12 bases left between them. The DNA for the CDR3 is TGTGCCAGCTCTGGCCGGGACGATACGCAGTATTTT. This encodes CASSGRDDTQYF.

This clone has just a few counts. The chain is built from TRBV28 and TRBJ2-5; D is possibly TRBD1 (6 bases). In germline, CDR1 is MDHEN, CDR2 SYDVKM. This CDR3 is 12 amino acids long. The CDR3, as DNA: TGTGTAACACAGGGAAACCAAGAGACCCAGTACTTC. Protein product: CVTQGNQETQYF.

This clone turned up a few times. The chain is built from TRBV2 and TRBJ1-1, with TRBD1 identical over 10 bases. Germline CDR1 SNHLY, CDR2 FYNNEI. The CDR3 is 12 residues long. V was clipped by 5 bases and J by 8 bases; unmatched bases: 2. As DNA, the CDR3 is TGTGCCAGCAGTAGACAGGGGGCCGAAGCTTTCTTT. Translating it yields CASSRQGAEAFF.

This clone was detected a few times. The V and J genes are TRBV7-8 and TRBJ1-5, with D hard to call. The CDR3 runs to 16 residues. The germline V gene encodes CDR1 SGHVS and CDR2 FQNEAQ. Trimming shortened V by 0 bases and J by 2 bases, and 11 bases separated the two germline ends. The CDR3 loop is CASSLASISGNQPQHF. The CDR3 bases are TGTGCCAGCAGCTTAGCCTCAATCAGTGGCAATCAGCCCCAGCATTTT.

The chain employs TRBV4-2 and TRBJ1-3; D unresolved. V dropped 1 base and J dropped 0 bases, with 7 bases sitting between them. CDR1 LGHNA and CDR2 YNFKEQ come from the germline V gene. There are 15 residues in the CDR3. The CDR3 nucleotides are TGTGCCAGCAGCCAAGGGCTGTCCTCTGGAAACACCATATATTTT. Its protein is CASSQGLSSGNTIYF.

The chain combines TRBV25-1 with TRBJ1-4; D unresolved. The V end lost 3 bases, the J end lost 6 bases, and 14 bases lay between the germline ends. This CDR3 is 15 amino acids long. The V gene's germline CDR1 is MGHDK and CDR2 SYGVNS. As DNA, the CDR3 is TGTGCCAGCAGTGAGCCCCGAACGGGCGATGAAAAACTGTTTTTT. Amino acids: CASSEPRTGDEKLFF.

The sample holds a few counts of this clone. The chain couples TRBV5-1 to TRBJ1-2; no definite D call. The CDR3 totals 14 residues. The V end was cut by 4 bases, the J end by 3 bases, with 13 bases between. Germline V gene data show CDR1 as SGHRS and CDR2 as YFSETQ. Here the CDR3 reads CASSPIGVDYGYTF. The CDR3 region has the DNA TGCGCCAGCAGCCCCATCGGCGTGGACTATGGCTACACCTTC.

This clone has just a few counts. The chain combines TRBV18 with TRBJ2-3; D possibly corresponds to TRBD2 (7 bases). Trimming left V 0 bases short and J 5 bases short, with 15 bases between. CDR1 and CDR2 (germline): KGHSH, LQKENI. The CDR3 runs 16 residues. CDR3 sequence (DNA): TGTGCCAGCTCACCACCGGGACGCGGGGGCCAAGATACGCAGTATTTT. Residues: CASSPPGRGGQDTQYF.

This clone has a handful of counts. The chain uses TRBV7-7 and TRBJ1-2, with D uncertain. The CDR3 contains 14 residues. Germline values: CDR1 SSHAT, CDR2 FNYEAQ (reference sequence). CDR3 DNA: TGTGCTACCCCGCATTCTTACCCAAACTATGGCTACACCTTC. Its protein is CATPHSYPNYGYTF.

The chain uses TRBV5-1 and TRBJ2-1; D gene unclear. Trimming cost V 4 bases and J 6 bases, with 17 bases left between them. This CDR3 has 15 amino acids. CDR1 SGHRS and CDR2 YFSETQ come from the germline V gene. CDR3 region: CASSLLQLSSNEQFF. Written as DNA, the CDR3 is TGCGCCAGCAGCCTCCTTCAATTGAGTAGCAATGAGCAGTTCTTC.

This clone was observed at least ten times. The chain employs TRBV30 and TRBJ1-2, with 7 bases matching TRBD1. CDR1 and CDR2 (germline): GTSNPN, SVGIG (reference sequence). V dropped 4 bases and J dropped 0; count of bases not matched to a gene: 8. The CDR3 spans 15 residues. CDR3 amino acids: CAWIYSGTANYGYTF. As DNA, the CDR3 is TGTGCCTGGATCTACTCCGGGACAGCTAACTATGGCTACACCTTC.

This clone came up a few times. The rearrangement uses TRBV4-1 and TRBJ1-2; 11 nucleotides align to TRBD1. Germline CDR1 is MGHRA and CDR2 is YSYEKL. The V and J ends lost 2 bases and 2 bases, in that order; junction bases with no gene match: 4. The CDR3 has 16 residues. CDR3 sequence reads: CASSQPGQGGNYGYTF. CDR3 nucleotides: TGCGCCAGCAGCCAACCGGGACAGGGGGGAAACTATGGCTACACCTTC.

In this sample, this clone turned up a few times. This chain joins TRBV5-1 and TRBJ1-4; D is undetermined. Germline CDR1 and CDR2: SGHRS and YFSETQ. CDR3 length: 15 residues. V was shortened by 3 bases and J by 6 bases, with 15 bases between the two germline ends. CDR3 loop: CASSSGMGFDEKLFF. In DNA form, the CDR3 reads TGCGCCAGCAGCTCAGGAATGGGCTTTGATGAAAAACTGTTTTTT.

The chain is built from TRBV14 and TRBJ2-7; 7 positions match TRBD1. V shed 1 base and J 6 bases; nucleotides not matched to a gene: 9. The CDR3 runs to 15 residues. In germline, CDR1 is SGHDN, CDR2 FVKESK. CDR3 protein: CASSQGGQTPREQYF. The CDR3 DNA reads TGTGCCAGCAGCCAAGGGGGACAGACGCCACGCGAGCAGTACTTC.

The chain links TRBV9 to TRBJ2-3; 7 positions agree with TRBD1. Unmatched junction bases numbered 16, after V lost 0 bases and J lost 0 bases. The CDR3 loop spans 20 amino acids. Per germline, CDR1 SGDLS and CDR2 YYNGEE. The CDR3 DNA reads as TGTGCCAGCAGCGTAGCTACGAGTTTGGGGACAGCAGGTAGCACAGATACGCAGTATTTT. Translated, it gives CASSVATSLGTAGSTDTQYF.

CDR3 residues: CASSPHGVVGNTEAFF. The CDR3 DNA is TGTGCCAGCAGCCCACATGGGGTCGTGGGGAACACTGAAGCTTTCTTT. This sequence joins TRBV7-2 and TRBJ1-1; D remains unclear. The germline V gene encodes CDR1 SGHTA and CDR2 FQGNSA. V dropped 5 bases and J dropped 1 base, with 17 bases sitting between them. The CDR3 contains 16 residues.

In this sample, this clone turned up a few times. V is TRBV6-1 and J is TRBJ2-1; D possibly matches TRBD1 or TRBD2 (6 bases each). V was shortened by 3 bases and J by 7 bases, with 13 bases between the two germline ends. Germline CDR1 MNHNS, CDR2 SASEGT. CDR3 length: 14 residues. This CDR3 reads CASSDLRGVNEQFF. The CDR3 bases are TGTGCCAGCAGTGATCTTAGGGGGGTAAATGAGCAGTTCTTC.